The present T cell receptor (beta chain) was sequenced within a study of spatial heterogeneity in lung cancer. This clonotype has a count of ten or more. The V end lost 1 base, the J end lost 2 bases, and 4 bases lay between the germline ends. Per germline, CDR1 SGHVS and CDR2 FNYEAQ. There are 13 residues in the CDR3. The time point is: sample taken at primary tumor resection. The authors sequenced whole RNA from tumor, nontumor lung or frozen PBMC without sorting. TCRdb re-called the 5' RACE reads through MiXCR, storing one row per CDR3 protein. Among roughly 60,000 distinct CDR3 sequences listed, about 8% were seen once.

The chain links TRBV7-6 to TRBJ2-3, with no clear D. This specimen was PBMCs, taken at surgery. This receptor was identified in a female donor with early-stage non-small cell lung cancer. CDR3 in DNA: TGTGCCAGCAGCTTAGGACCCACAGATACGCAGTATTTT. This gives the protein CASSLGPTDTQYF.